This T cell receptor beta chain stems from a study of T cells in Graves' hyperthyroidism and ophthalmopathy. In the study overall: Peripheral blood collection took place at initial diagnosis, before any treatment.

The investigators amplified TCR beta CDR3 regions from RNA transcripts. TCR CDR3 regions were first amplified by RT-PCR with HTBI primers. One entry per CDR3 protein results from TCRdb running MiXCR on the multiplex PCR reads. The repertoire holds approximately 400,000 distinct CDR3 sequences, with 15% to 18% as singletons. This clonotype was seen ten or more times. Cells are PBMCs isolated from about 10 ml of fresh blood. The material sequenced was blood. The clonotype originates from a woman aged 18-35 years with Graves' hyperthyroidism.

CDR3 sequence: CASSLGQITDTQYF. In DNA, the CDR3 is TGCGCCAGCAGCTTGGGGCAGATCACAGATACGCAGTATTTT. The chain links TRBV5-1 to TRBJ2-3; D ambiguous. From germline, CDR1 is SGHRS and CDR2 YFSETQ. The length of the CDR3 is 14 residues. The V gene lost 0 bases and the J gene lost 2 bases, with 7 bases spanning the gap.